Below, 6 T cell receptor beta chains from the same sample are listed, as sequenced in a study of blood T cell repertoires in COVID-19. This table comes from immunoSEQ multiplex PCR, and its TCRdb copy is limited to in-frame clones, with some not included. Of over 100,000 clones in the sample, roughly four fifths are singletons; the top ten hold more than 9%. Sequencing was carried out using peripheral blood. These receptors were taken from a woman aged 55-70 years with acute or convalescent COVID-19.

The chain joins TRBV2 to TRBJ2-5; 9 bases match TRBD1. There are 13 residues in the CDR3. Germline CDR1 reads SNHLY; CDR2 reads FYNNEI. V lost 6 bases to trimming and J lost 5 bases; unmatched junction nucleotides: 4. The DNA of the CDR3 is TGTGCCAGCAGCGGACAGGGGCCGGAGACCCAGTACTTC. This translates into CASSGQGPETQYF. The variable domain in full, completed from reference TRBV2 and TRBJ2-5, reads EPEVTQTPSHQVTQMGQEVILRCVPISNHLYFYWYRQILGQKVEFLVSFYNNEISEKSEIFDDQFSVERPDGSNFTLKIRSTKLEDSAMYFCASSGQGPETQYFGPGTRLLVL.

This clone was observed a single time. J is TRBJ1-1 and V is TRBV5-4; no definite D call. Germline-derived CDR1 and CDR2 are SGHNT and YYREEE (reference sequence). V was pared by 0 bases and J by 2 bases, with 11 bases between. The CDR3 spans 15 residues. The CDR3 bases are TGTGCCAGCAGCTTGGACAGTGGGAGTAACACTGAAGCTTTCTTT. Encoded protein: CASSLDSGSNTEAFF.

This clone was observed once. V is TRBV30 and J is TRBJ1-1; TRBD1 matches at 8 bases. Germline-derived CDR1 and CDR2 are GTSNPN and SVGIG (reference sequence). This CDR3 comprises 12 residues. J was trimmed by 11 bases and V by 3 bases; bases with no gene match: 8. The DNA for the CDR3 is TGTGCCTGGAGCAGTATGGGACAGGTGGCTTTCTTT. It encodes CAWSSMGQVAFF.

The chain has TRBV19 and TRBJ1-2, with 11 bases aligning to TRBD1. The CDR3 contains 17 residues. V lost 7 bases to trimming and J lost 4 bases; unmatched junction nucleotides: 14. Germline V gives CDR1 LNHDA, CDR2 SQIVND (reference sequence). As DNA, the CDR3 is TGTGCCAGTACCTCTAGGACAGGGGGCGAAATGATCTATGGCTACACCTTC. Its protein product is CASTSRTGGEMIYGYTF.

The rearrangement joins TRBV27 to TRBJ2-4; D remains unclear. The CDR3 is 13 residues long. Looked up from germline, CDR1 is MNHEY and CDR2 is SMNVEV (reference sequence). V was cut by 0 bases and J by 5 bases, with 5 bases left in between. For the CDR3, the DNA is TGTGCCAGCAGTTTATCGGCAGAAAACATTCAGTACTTC. Its protein is CASSLSAENIQYF.

This clone is a singleton in its sample. The chain employs TRBV15 and TRBJ1-4; D is uncertain. V lost 5 bases, J lost 8 bases, and 15 bases lay in between. Looked up from germline, CDR1 is LNHNV and CDR2 is YYDKDF (reference sequence). The CDR3 consists of 14 residues. The CDR3 reads CATSHDYPSEKLFF. Written as DNA, the CDR3 is TGTGCCACCAGCCACGACTACCCATCCGAAAAACTGTTTTTT.